This T cell receptor (beta chain) emerged from a study of cytomegalovirus exposure and HLA in healthy donors. Whole-study results and caveats: CMV serostatus was the sole immune exposure data available. Later, TCR association rates were found to vary by HLA locus, highest for DRB1 and lowest for HLA-C. Analyzed later, most CMV-associated TCR beta chains appeared HLA-restricted.

Concerning this clone: Its specificity is not known.

Deletions cut 7 bases from V and 3 bases from J, with 9 bases between. The CDR3 covers 12 residues. Per germline, CDR1 SNHLY and CDR2 FYNNEI. A multiplex PCR was run with 60 Vbeta primers and 13 Jbeta primers. The protocol was immunoSEQ multiplex PCR, while the TCRdb copy is restricted to in-frame clones and leaves out a portion. Seen here are around 170,000 clones, around 85% observed once, and the top ten hold 6.3%. Input material: PBMCs. V and J are TRBV2 and TRBJ2-5; D possibly corresponds to TRBD2 (6 bases). The source of this sequence is a middle-aged man in good health and CMV-seropositive. For the CDR3, the DNA is TGTGCCAGCATTGGCGGGGAAGAGACCCAGTACTTC. Translation: CASIGGEETQYF.